This TCR beta chain was sequenced during a study of T cells after yellow fever vaccination. J lost 7 bases, V lost 5 bases, and 8 bases had no gene match. Germline CDR1 reads MNHNY; CDR2 reads SVGAGI (reference sequence). CDR3 length: 15 amino acids. TCRdb reprocessed the 5' RACE reads with MiXCR, giving one entry per CDR3 protein. The table records some 160,000 distinct CDR3 sequences, roughly 8.8% of them present only once. This clonotype has more than one count but fewer than ten. This TCR was recovered from a man between 18 and 29 years old who received the YFV17D yellow fever vaccine. Sample: CD8+ T cells sorted from PBMCs, taken 45 days after the yellow fever booster vaccination. The chain recombines TRBV6-6 with TRBJ2-1, with 10 positions matching TRBD2. CDR3 region: CASSPLAGFGNEQFF. The CDR3 nucleotides read TGTGCCAGCAGTCCACTAGCGGGGTTTGGTAATGAGCAGTTCTTC.